Below, 23 T cell receptor beta chains from the same sample are listed, as sequenced in a study of blood T cell repertoires in COVID-19 (dated by TCRdb to the early 2020s). Library preparation was by the immunoSEQ multiplex PCR assay. TCRdb holds this immuneACCESS table with in-frame rearrangements only. Some clones are missing; in checked studies, unresolved V genes explain under half, and the rest has no known cause. The sample table lists about 260,000 clones, 75% to 90% of them with a count of one. The top ten hold over 2% of the sample. The specimen sequenced was PBMCs or T cells enriched from blood (not recorded which). The source is a woman between 18 and 29 years old who had recovered from COVID-19.

The rearrangement joins TRBV12-3 or TRBV12-4 to TRBJ1-5; D remains ambiguous. This CDR3 has 13 amino acids. V lost 1 base to trimming and J lost 5 bases, with 6 bases between them. CDR3 amino acids: CASSLGGYQPQHF. DNA for the CDR3: TGTGCCAGCAGTTTAGGCGGTTATCAGCCCCAGCATTTT.

The chain joins TRBV5-4 to TRBJ2-5; TRBD2 matches 13 bases. The CDR3 length is 16 residues. Germline V lookup: CDR1 SGHNT, CDR2 YYREEE (reference sequence). The V segment lost 3 bases and the J segment 5 bases; nucleotides outside the gene matches: 7. The CDR3 sequence is CASSSELAGGRETQYF. As DNA, the CDR3 is TGTGCCAGCAGCTCGGAACTAGCGGGGGGGCGGGAGACCCAGTACTTC.

This sequence joins TRBV4-1 and TRBJ2-1; 10 nucleotides align to TRBD2. Germline V gene lookup returns CDR1 MGHRA and CDR2 YSYEKL. V lost 2 bases and J lost 0; bases outside the gene matches: 7. This CDR3 region has 18 residues. CDR3 coding DNA: TGCGCCAGCAGCCAATCAAGCGGGGGGGCGCCCTCCTACAATGAGCAGTTCTTC. This sequence encodes CASSQSSGGAPSYNEQFF.

The genes are TRBV11-2 and TRBJ2-5; 8 positions match TRBD2. V shed 2 bases and J 2 bases; nucleotides not matched to a gene: 13. CDR3 length equals 18 residues. CDR1 and CDR2 from the germline V gene are SGHAT and FQNNGV. Here the CDR3 reads CASSLTSGGRNPQETQYF. The CDR3, as DNA: TGTGCCAGCAGCTTAACGAGCGGGGGACGAAACCCTCAAGAGACCCAGTACTTC.

This chain joins TRBV6-6 and TRBJ1-5; D might be TRBD1 (5 bases). Trimming took off 10 bases at V and 4 bases at J, with 14 bases between the two ends. This CDR3 contains 13 residues. CDR1 MNHNY and CDR2 SVGAGI come from the germline V gene (reference sequence). In DNA, the CDR3 is TGTGCCACGAAGAGGGGAGGTAATCAGCCCCAGCATTTT. It translates to CATKRGGNQPQHF.

This CDR3 reads CASGSQVFNTEAFF. The CDR3 coding sequence is TGTGCTAGTGGTTCGCAGGTTTTTAACACTGAAGCTTTCTTT. V usage is TRBV12-5 and J usage is TRBJ1-1; D remains ambiguous. Germline lookup yields CDR1 LGHNT and CDR2 FRNRAP. V was trimmed by 4 bases and J by 2 bases, leaving 11 bases between them. The CDR3 is 14 residues long.

This clone was seen a single time. This sequence joins TRBV7-8 and TRBJ1-2; no definite D call. CDR1 is SGHVS, CDR2 FQNEAQ, per germline. The V gene lost 5 bases and the J gene lost 0 bases, with 16 bases spanning the gap. CDR3 size: 16 residues. CDR3 coding DNA: TGTGCCAGCAGCCCCGGGGAGGTGCCTACTAACTATGGCTACACCTTC. Amino acid sequence: CASSPGEVPTNYGYTF.

The rearrangement links TRBV5-4 to TRBJ1-1; the D gene is possibly TRBD1 (5 bases). The CDR3 loop spans 16 amino acids. Germline V gene data show CDR1 as SGHNT and CDR2 as YYREEE (reference sequence). The ends were cut back, 7 bases at V and 3 bases at J, with 22 bases in the middle. The CDR3 region is CASAQVGQLEYTEAFF. CDR3 coding DNA: TGTGCCAGCGCCCAGGTGGGGCAGCTAGAATACACTGAAGCTTTCTTT.

The DNA for the CDR3 is TGTGCCAGCCAGACCTCATCAAGCGGGGGAAACAATGAGCAGTTCTTC. Amino acids: CASQTSSSGGNNEQFF. This chain links TRBV21-1 with TRBJ2-1; whether TRBD2, the table's D call, matches the DNA was not checked. TRBV21-1 is annotated as a pseudogene. This CDR3 contains 16 residues.

V usage is TRBV18 and J usage is TRBJ2-2; a possible D gene is TRBD1 (5 bases). Per germline, CDR1 KGHSH and CDR2 LQKENI. V lost 4 bases and J 0 bases, leaving 12 bases between the germline ends. The CDR3 has 16 residues. The CDR3 here is CASSLDRPANTGELFF. As DNA, the CDR3 is TGTGCCAGCTCACTAGACAGACCGGCGAACACCGGGGAGCTGTTTTTT.

The chain is built from TRBV28 and TRBJ2-1, with TRBD2 identical over 9 bases. CDR3 size: 15 residues. Germline V lookup: CDR1 MDHEN, CDR2 SYDVKM. V was pared by 6 bases and J by 7 bases, with 10 bases of the junction left unmatched. CDR3 sequence: CASSILSGGRNEQFF. Written as DNA, the CDR3 is TGTGCCAGCAGCATCCTGAGCGGGGGGAGGAATGAGCAGTTCTTC.

The chain is built from TRBV4-1 and TRBJ2-5, with D hard to call. The CDR3 consists of 14 residues. From germline, CDR1 is MGHRA and CDR2 YSYEKL. V dropped 4 bases and J dropped 0 bases, with 9 bases sitting between them. The CDR3 is CASSLFQYQETQYF. The CDR3 nucleotides read TGCGCCAGCAGCCTATTCCAGTACCAAGAGACCCAGTACTTC.

This chain connects TRBV15 to TRBJ1-2; TRBD1 matches at 11 bases. Trimming cost V 2 bases and J 7 bases; bases outside gene matches: 6. The CDR3 covers 15 residues. The germline gives CDR1 LNHNV, CDR2 YYDKDF (reference sequence). In nucleotides, the CDR3 is TGTGCCACCAGCAGACGTGGACAGGGGGCGCGTGGCTACACCTTC. Protein product: CATSRRGQGARGYTF.

V gene TRBV4-1 combines with J gene TRBJ2-5; a weak D match, TRBD1 (7 bases). Trimming took off 3 bases at V and 2 bases at J, with 10 bases between the two ends. The CDR3 is made up of 14 amino acids. Germline V CDR1 and CDR2: MGHRA, YSYEKL. The CDR3 DNA reads as TGCGCCAGCAGCCACGCGGGACAGCAAGAGACCCAGTACTTC. Amino acids: CASSHAGQQETQYF.

V usage is TRBV5-1 and J usage is TRBJ2-2; D may be TRBD1 (6 bases). The CDR3 is 14 amino acids. CDR1 is SGHRS, CDR2 YFSETQ, per germline. With 2 bases removed from V and 6 bases from J, the gap between germline ends came to 11 bases. CDR3 sequence reads: CASSFIQGSGELFF. The CDR3 DNA reads as TGCGCCAGCAGCTTTATACAGGGATCCGGGGAGCTGTTTTTT.

V usage is TRBV19 and J usage is TRBJ1-5; 10 positions agree with TRBD1. Per the germline V gene, CDR1 is LNHDA and CDR2 is SQIVND (reference sequence). V was pared by 6 bases and J by 5 bases, with 10 bases of the junction left unmatched. This CDR3 spans 16 amino acids. The CDR3 region has the DNA TGTGCCAGTAGGGGATTCGACAGGGGGCCGGATCAGCCCCAGCATTTT. Its protein is CASRGFDRGPDQPQHF.

The J gene is TRBJ1-2, the V gene TRBV2; tentatively, D is TRBD1 (5 bases). The V gene's germline CDR1 is SNHLY and CDR2 FYNNEI. V was trimmed by 1 base and J by 5 bases, leaving 8 bases between them. The CDR3 is 13 amino acids. DNA for the CDR3: TGTGCCAGCAGTGAAGAGGACATTTATGGCTACACCTTC. Protein sequence: CASSEEDIYGYTF.

The chain combines TRBV15 with TRBJ1-2; D unresolved. From germline, CDR1 is LNHNV and CDR2 YYDKDF (reference sequence). Trimming left V 1 base short and J 4 bases short, with 13 bases between. There are 15 residues in the CDR3. The CDR3 spells CATSRAPPVPYGYTF. In DNA form, the CDR3 reads TGTGCCACCAGCAGAGCCCCCCCAGTACCCTATGGCTACACCTTC.

This clone was detected only once. The chain uses TRBV6-6 and TRBJ1-1, with D possibly being TRBD1 (6 bases). From germline, CDR1 is MNHNY and CDR2 SVGAGI (reference sequence). The CDR3 sequence is 15 residues long. V dropped 4 bases and J dropped 7 bases, with 19 bases sitting between them. This CDR3 is CASSSPPGETDEAFF. CDR3 DNA sequence: TGTGCCAGCAGTTCCCCGCCAGGGGAAACGGATGAAGCTTTCTTT.

J is TRBJ2-2 and V is TRBV9, with 8 nucleotides matching TRBD1. The CDR3 is made up of 15 amino acids. Germline trimming cut 6 bases from V and 3 bases from J; bases unmatched to any gene: 7. The germline V gene has CDR1 SGDLS and CDR2 YYNGEE. This CDR3 reads CASTGQGKYTGELFF. In DNA, the CDR3 is TGTGCCAGCACCGGACAGGGAAAGTACACCGGGGAGCTGTTTTTT.

The chain carries TRBV4-2 and TRBJ2-1; 15 nucleotides match TRBD2. The length of the CDR3 is 18 residues. The junction had 4 bases not matched to a gene; V was cut back by 1 base and J by 3 bases. Per germline, CDR1 LGHNA and CDR2 YNFKEQ. CDR3 sequence: CASSQGTSGGAVYNEQFF. The CDR3 DNA follows: TGTGCCAGCAGCCAAGGGACTAGCGGGGGGGCCGTCTACAATGAGCAGTTCTTC.

J is TRBJ1-2 and V is TRBV9, with D perhaps TRBD1 (6 bases). The CDR3 contains 14 residues. V was clipped by 4 bases and J by 0 bases, with 10 bases between them. The V gene's germline CDR1 is SGDLS and CDR2 YYNGEE. The CDR3 DNA sequence: TGTGCCAGCAGCTCAGGACAGACTAACTATGGCTACACCTTC. Translation gives CASSSGQTNYGYTF.

The rearrangement uses TRBV7-9 and TRBJ1-1; tentative D call: TRBD1 (6 bases). Germline V gives CDR1 SEHNR, CDR2 FQNEAQ (reference sequence). The CDR3 is 14 residues long. Trimming cost V 2 bases and J 1 base, with 8 bases left between them. In DNA form, the CDR3 reads TGTGCCAGCAGCTTAACAGGGCCGAACACTGAAGCTTTCTTT. This sequence encodes CASSLTGPNTEAFF.